This TCR beta chain comes out of a study of cytomegalovirus exposure and HLA in healthy donors. This CDR3 has 13 amino acids. Trimming shortened V by 3 bases and J by 10 bases, and 13 bases separated the two germline ends. Germline loops: CDR1 MNHEY, CDR2 SMNVEV (reference sequence). The primer mix had 60 Vbeta and 13 Jbeta primers. Produced via immunoSEQ multiplex PCR; TCRdb's table is partial and in-frame only. This table has about 170,000 clones, 76% appearing once. This TCR derives from a female donor in good health and CMV-seronegative. The sample comprised PBMCs. The chain links TRBV27 to TRBJ2-1, with D perhaps TRBD2 (5 bases). The CDR3: CASSFGLAGEQFF. The CDR3 DNA sequence: TGTGCCAGCAGTTTCGGGCTAGCTGGCGAGCAGTTCTTC.